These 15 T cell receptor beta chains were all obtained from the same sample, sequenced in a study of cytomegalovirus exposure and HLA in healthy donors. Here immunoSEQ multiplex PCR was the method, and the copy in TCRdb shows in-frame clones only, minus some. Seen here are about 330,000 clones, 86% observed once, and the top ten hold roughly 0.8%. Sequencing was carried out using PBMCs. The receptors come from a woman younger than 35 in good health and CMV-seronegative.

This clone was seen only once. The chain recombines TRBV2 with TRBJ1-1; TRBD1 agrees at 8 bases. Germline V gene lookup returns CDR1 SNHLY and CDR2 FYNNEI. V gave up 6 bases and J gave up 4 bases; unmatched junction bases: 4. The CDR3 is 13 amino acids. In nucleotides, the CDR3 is TGTGCCAGCAGGAACAGGGGGGGCACTGAAGCTTTCTTT. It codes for CASRNRGGTEAFF. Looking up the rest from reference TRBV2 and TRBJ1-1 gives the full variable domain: EPEVTQTPSHQVTQMGQEVILRCVPISNHLYFYWYRQILGQKVEFLVSFYNNEISEKSEIFDDQFSVERPDGSNFTLKIRSTKLEDSAMYFCASRNRGGTEAFFGQGTRLTVV.

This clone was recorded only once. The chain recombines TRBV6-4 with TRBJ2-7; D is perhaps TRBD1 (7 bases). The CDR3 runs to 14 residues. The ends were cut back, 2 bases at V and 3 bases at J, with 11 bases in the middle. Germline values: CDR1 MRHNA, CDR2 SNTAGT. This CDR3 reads CASSDPRGDYEQYF. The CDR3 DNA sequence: TGTGCCAGCAGTGACCCCAGGGGGGACTACGAGCAGTACTTC.

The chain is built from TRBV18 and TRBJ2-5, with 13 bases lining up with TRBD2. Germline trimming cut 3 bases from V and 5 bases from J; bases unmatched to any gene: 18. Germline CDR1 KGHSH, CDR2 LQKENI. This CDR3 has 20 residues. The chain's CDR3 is CASSPANTGTSGTFRETQYF. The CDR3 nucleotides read TGTGCCAGCTCACCGGCAAACACCGGGACTAGCGGGACCTTCAGGGAGACCCAGTACTTC.

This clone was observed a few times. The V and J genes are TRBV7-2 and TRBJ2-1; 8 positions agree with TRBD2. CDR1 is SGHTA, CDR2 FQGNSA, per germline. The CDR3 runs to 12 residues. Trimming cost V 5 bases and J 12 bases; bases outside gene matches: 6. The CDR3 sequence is CASSPERERQFF. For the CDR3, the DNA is TGTGCCAGCAGCCCAGAGCGGGAGCGGCAGTTCTTC.

Here the CDR3 DNA reads TGCGCCAGCAGCCTGGAGGGGTGGGAAAAACTGTTTTTT. This encodes CASSLEGWEKLFF. The chain combines TRBV5-1 with TRBJ1-4, with D perhaps TRBD1 (5 bases). The CDR3 loop spans 13 amino acids. Germline CDR1 is SGHRS and CDR2 is YFSETQ. The V gene lost 4 bases and the J gene lost 8 bases, with 12 bases spanning the gap.

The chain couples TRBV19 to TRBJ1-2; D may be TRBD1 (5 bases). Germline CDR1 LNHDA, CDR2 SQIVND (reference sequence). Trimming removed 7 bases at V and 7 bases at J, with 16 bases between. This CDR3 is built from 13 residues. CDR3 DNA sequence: TGTGCCAGTACGGTGGGGCAGTCAGGTGGCTACACCTTC. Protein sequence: CASTVGQSGGYTF.

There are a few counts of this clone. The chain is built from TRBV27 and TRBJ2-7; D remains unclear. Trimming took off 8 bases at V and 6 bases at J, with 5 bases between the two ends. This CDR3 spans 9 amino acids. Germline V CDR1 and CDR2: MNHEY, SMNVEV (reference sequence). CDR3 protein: CASRSEQYF. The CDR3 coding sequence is TGTGCCAGCCGGTCCGAGCAGTACTTC.

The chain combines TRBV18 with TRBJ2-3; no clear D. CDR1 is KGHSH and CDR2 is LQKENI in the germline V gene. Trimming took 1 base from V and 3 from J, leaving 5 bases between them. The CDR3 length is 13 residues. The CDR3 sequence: CASSPRETDTQYF. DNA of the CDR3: TGTGCCAGCTCACCACGCGAGACAGATACGCAGTATTTT.

In DNA form, the CDR3 reads TGTGCCAGCAGTTCGGGACAGGGAGACTATGGCTACACCTTC. It yields the protein CASSSGQGDYGYTF. The chain uses TRBV7-2 and TRBJ1-2; 9 bases are a match to TRBD1. This CDR3 spans 14 amino acids. Germline-derived CDR1 and CDR2 are SGHTA and FQGNSA. V lost 6 bases and J lost 3; bases outside the gene matches: 5.

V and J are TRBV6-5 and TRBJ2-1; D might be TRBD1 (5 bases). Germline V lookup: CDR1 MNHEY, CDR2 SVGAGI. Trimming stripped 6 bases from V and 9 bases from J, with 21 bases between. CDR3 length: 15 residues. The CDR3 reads CASSYQGVRWGEQFF. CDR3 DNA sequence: TGTGCCAGCAGCTACCAGGGCGTCCGATGGGGTGAGCAGTTCTTC.

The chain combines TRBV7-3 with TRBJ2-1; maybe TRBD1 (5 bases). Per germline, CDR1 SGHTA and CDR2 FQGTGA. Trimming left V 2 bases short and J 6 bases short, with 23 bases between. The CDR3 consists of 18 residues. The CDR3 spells CASSLAPPDSAIFNEQFF. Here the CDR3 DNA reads TGTGCCAGCAGCTTAGCCCCCCCAGACAGCGCAATATTCAATGAGCAGTTCTTC.

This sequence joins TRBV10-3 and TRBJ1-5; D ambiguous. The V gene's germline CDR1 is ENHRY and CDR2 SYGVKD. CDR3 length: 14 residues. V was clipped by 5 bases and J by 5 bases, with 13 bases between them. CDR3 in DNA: TGTGCCATCAGTAACCGGGAAGATGATCAGCCCCAGCATTTT. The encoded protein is CAISNREDDQPQHF.

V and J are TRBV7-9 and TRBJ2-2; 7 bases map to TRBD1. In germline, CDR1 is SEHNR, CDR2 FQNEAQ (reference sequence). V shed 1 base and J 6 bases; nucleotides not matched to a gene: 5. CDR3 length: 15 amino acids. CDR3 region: CASSLGQGEAGELFF. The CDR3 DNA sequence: TGTGCCAGCAGCTTAGGACAGGGAGAGGCCGGGGAGCTGTTTTTT.

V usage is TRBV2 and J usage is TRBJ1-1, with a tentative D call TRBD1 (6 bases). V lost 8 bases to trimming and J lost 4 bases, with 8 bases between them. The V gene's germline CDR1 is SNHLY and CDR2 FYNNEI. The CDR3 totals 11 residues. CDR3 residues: CASQGGTEAFF. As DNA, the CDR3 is TGTGCCAGCCAAGGGGGCACTGAAGCTTTCTTT.

In nucleotides, the CDR3 is TGTGCCAGCAACGACAGGACAGGGGGAAGGGGCGAGCAGTACTTC. Translating gives CASNDRTGGRGEQYF. V usage is TRBV21-1 and J usage is TRBJ2-7; the DNA was not compared with TRBD1, the D call given in the table. TRBV21-1 is reported as a pseudogene. The CDR3 length is 15 residues.